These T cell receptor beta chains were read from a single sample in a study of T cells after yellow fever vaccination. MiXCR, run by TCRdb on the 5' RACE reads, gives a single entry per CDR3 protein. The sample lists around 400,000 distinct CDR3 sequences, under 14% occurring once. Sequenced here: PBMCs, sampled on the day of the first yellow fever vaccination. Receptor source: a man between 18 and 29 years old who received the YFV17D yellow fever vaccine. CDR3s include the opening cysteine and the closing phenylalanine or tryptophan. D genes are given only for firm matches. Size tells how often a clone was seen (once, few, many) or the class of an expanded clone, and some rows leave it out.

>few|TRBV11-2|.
CASSSPEGMFRDTQYF
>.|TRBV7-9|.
CASSPGLGRITDTQYF
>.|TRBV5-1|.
CASSVMGGTDTQYF
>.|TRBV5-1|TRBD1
CASSPTQGVGTEAFF
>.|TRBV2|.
CASILRGSGETQYF
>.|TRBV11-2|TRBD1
CASSSIRQGTARTQYF
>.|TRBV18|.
CASSHPGTTGNTIYF
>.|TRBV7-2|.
CASSERGGRNEKLFF
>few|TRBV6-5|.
CASSYGLGWVNYGYTF
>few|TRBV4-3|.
CASSARAANNEQFF
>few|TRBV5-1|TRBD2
CASSRTSGHSTDTQYF
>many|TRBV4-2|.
CASSQEEAYQETQYF
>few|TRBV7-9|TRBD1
CASSPQGQTLYGYTF
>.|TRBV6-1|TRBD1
CASSRQGVPGGANVLTF
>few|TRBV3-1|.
CASSQGAGEAFF
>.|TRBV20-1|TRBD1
CSGQDRGAHDSPLHF
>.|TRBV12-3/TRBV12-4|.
CASSLNAEAFF
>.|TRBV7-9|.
CASSTNPEDTQYF
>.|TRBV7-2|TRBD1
CASSSGWDRGDYGYTF